This T cell receptor (beta chain) appears in the sequencing data of a study of control samples from healthy donors and cancer patients. TCRdb keeps only in-frame clones here, not all; method: immunoSEQ multiplex PCR. The repertoire includes approximately 20,000 clones, around 84% of them detected once, and roughly 25% sits in the top ten. Sample: PBMCs. The receptor was isolated from a man aged 55-75 years with colorectal cancer.

CDR3 DNA: TGCGCCAGCAGCTTGGAGGTACGGGTTACTGAAGCTTTCTTT. It translates to CASSLEVRVTEAFF. The chain is built from TRBV5-1 and TRBJ1-1; unclear D gene. With 0 bases removed from V and 5 bases from J, the gap between germline ends came to 11 bases. Per the germline V gene, CDR1 is SGHRS and CDR2 is YFSETQ. The CDR3 is 14 residues long.